These T cell receptor beta chains were read from a single sample in a study of blood T cell repertoires in COVID-19. Here immunoSEQ multiplex PCR was the method, and the copy in TCRdb shows in-frame clones only, minus some. This table has 200,000 to 300,000 clones, nearly 90% appearing once. Sequenced sample: PBMCs or T cells enriched from blood (not recorded which). The receptors come from a woman in her twenties or thirties with acute COVID-19. CDR3s include the opening cysteine and the closing phenylalanine or tryptophan. The D gene is left open where the match is weak. Some rows mark clone size as missing; the rest say once, few, many or name a class of expanded clone.

D gene: TRBD1
V gene: TRBV2
J gene: TRBJ1-6
clone size: .
CDR3 protein: CASSERTGEGSPLHF
CDR3 DNA: TGTGCCAGCAGTGAAAGGACAGGGGAAGGTTCACCCCTCCACTTT

D gene: .
V gene: TRBV7-2
J gene: TRBJ2-3
clone size: .
CDR3 protein: CASSLDRPAPTDTQYF
CDR3 DNA: TGTGCCAGCAGCTTAGATCGCCCAGCGCCTACAGATACGCAGTATTTT

D gene: .
V gene: TRBV6-5
J gene: TRBJ1-5
clone size: .
CDR3 protein: CASSYSNLAPPQHF
CDR3 DNA: TGTGCCAGCAGTTACTCGAATTTGGCCCCGCCCCAGCATTTT

D gene: .
V gene: TRBV24-1
J gene: TRBJ2-7
clone size: .
CDR3 protein: CATSDSGNSYEQYF
CDR3 DNA: TGTGCCACCAGTGATTCCGGGAATTCCTACGAGCAGTACTTC

D gene: .
V gene: TRBV13
J gene: TRBJ2-7
clone size: once
CDR3 protein: CASSIGRAHSYEQYF
CDR3 DNA: TGTGCCAGCAGCATCGGCAGGGCTCACTCCTACGAGCAGTACTTC

D gene: TRBD1
V gene: TRBV6-7
J gene: TRBJ2-5
clone size: .
CDR3 protein: CASTLFRGLEETQYF
CDR3 DNA: TGTGCCAGCACCCTGTTCAGGGGGCTGGAAGAGACCCAGTACTTC

D gene: TRBD2
V gene: TRBV6-4
J gene: TRBJ2-1
clone size: .
CDR3 protein: CASKVSGGAENEQFF
CDR3 DNA: TGTGCCAGCAAAGTGAGCGGGGGGGCAGAGAATGAGCAGTTCTTC

D gene: TRBD2
V gene: TRBV14
J gene: TRBJ2-1
clone size: .
CDR3 protein: CASRTRGADGEQFF
CDR3 DNA: TGTGCCAGCCGGACTAGAGGGGCCGACGGTGAGCAGTTCTTC

D gene: .
V gene: TRBV11-3
J gene: TRBJ2-2
clone size: .
CDR3 protein: CASSQIYDRVDGELFF
CDR3 DNA: TGTGCCAGCAGCCAAATATATGACCGGGTAGACGGGGAGCTGTTTTTT

D gene: .
V gene: TRBV7-8
J gene: TRBJ1-1
clone size: few
CDR3 protein: CASSLGLSGNTEAFF
CDR3 DNA: TGTGCCAGCAGCTTAGGTTTGTCAGGGAACACTGAAGCTTTCTTT

D gene: TRBD1
V gene: TRBV9
J gene: TRBJ1-2
clone size: .
CDR3 protein: CASSGTGTGSYGYTF
CDR3 DNA: TGTGCCAGCAGCGGAACCGGGACAGGGAGCTATGGCTACACCTTC

D gene: .
V gene: TRBV5-1
J gene: TRBJ1-1
clone size: .
CDR3 protein: CASSQMDRVNTEAFF
CDR3 DNA: TGCGCCAGCAGCCAAATGGACAGAGTGAACACTGAAGCTTTCTTT

D gene: .
V gene: TRBV2
J gene: TRBJ1-4
clone size: .
CDR3 protein: CASSQDGRREKLFF
CDR3 DNA: TGTGCCAGCTCTCAAGATGGGCGCCGGGAAAAACTGTTTTTT

D gene: .
V gene: TRBV10-1
J gene: TRBJ1-2
clone size: .
CDR3 protein: CASSESKTGGYTF
CDR3 DNA: TGCGCCAGCAGTGAGTCGAAGACGGGAGGCTACACCTTC

D gene: .
V gene: TRBV5-1
J gene: TRBJ2-1
clone size: many
CDR3 protein: CASSLAPGSGTNEQFF
CDR3 DNA: TGCGCCAGCAGCTTGGCCCCCGGCAGCGGTACGAATGAGCAGTTCTTC

D gene: .
V gene: TRBV4-3
J gene: TRBJ2-1
clone size: .
CDR3 protein: CASSQDAGGNYNEQFF
CDR3 DNA: TGCGCCAGCAGCCAAGATGCTGGGGGCAACTACAATGAGCAGTTCTTC

D gene: .
V gene: TRBV28
J gene: TRBJ1-5
clone size: .
CDR3 protein: CASTPGGTLPNQPQHF
CDR3 DNA: TGTGCCAGCACTCCTGGGGGGACTCTCCCCAATCAGCCCCAGCATTTT

D gene: .
V gene: TRBV27
J gene: TRBJ1-4
clone size: medium-sized
CDR3 protein: CASKQGFANEKLFF
CDR3 DNA: TGTGCCAGCAAGCAGGGCTTCGCTAATGAAAAACTGTTTTTT

D gene: .
V gene: TRBV3-1/TRBV3-2
J gene: TRBJ2-4
clone size: .
CDR3 protein: CASSQDRRSIQYF
CDR3 DNA: TGTGCCAGCAGCCAAGATCGCCGGAGCATTCAGTACTTC

D gene: TRBD1
V gene: TRBV11-2
J gene: TRBJ1-4
clone size: .
CDR3 protein: CASSFGQGANEKLFF
CDR3 DNA: TGTGCCAGCAGCTTCGGACAGGGGGCTAATGAAAAACTGTTTTTT

D gene: .
V gene: TRBV7-8
J gene: TRBJ1-5
clone size: .
CDR3 protein: CASSLSGRSNQPQHF
CDR3 DNA: TGTGCCAGCAGCTTAAGCGGTCGTAGCAATCAGCCCCAGCATTTT

D gene: .
V gene: TRBV18
J gene: TRBJ1-1
clone size: .
CDR3 protein: CASSLGGAEAFF
CDR3 DNA: TGTGCCAGCTCACTCGGCGGCGCTGAAGCTTTCTTT

D gene: TRBD2
V gene: TRBV7-8
J gene: TRBJ2-1
clone size: .
CDR3 protein: CASSLGASGGGRDEQFF
CDR3 DNA: TGTGCCAGCAGCTTAGGGGCTAGCGGGGGCGGTAGGGATGAGCAGTTCTTC

D gene: .
V gene: TRBV9
J gene: TRBJ2-7
clone size: .
CDR3 protein: CASSATGLSYEQYF
CDR3 DNA: TGTGCCAGCAGCGCCACGGGACTTTCCTACGAGCAGTACTTC

D gene: .
V gene: TRBV11-3
J gene: TRBJ2-7
clone size: .
CDR3 protein: CASSGQSSYEQYF
CDR3 DNA: TGTGCCAGCAGCGGACAGTCCTCCTACGAGCAGTACTTC

D gene: .
V gene: TRBV30
J gene: TRBJ1-1
clone size: .
CDR3 protein: CAWTAGMNTEAFF
CDR3 DNA: TGTGCCTGGACCGCAGGTATGAACACTGAAGCTTTCTTT

D gene: TRBD1
V gene: TRBV12-5
J gene: TRBJ1-1
clone size: many
CDR3 protein: CASGLQGASTEAFF
CDR3 DNA: TGTGCTAGTGGTTTACAGGGGGCCTCCACTGAAGCTTTCTTT

D gene: .
V gene: TRBV9
J gene: TRBJ1-2
clone size: .
CDR3 protein: CASSVEARIRGPNYGYTF
CDR3 DNA: TGTGCCAGCAGCGTAGAGGCCCGTATAAGGGGCCCCAACTATGGCTACACCTTC

D gene: TRBD1
V gene: TRBV30
J gene: TRBJ2-5
clone size: .
CDR3 protein: CAWSPRDRGRQTQYF
CDR3 DNA: TGTGCCTGGAGTCCCCGGGACAGGGGTCGACAGACCCAGTACTTC

D gene: .
V gene: TRBV15
J gene: TRBJ1-6
clone size: .
CDR3 protein: CATSRDSGASNSPLHF
CDR3 DNA: TGTGCCACCAGCAGAGATAGTGGGGCCTCGAATTCACCCCTCCACTTT

D gene: .
V gene: TRBV29-1
J gene: TRBJ1-1
clone size: .
CDR3 protein: CSVGQVVMNTEAFF
CDR3 DNA: TGCAGCGTGGGCCAGGTAGTAATGAACACTGAAGCTTTCTTT

D gene: .
V gene: TRBV4-3
J gene: TRBJ1-1
clone size: .
CDR3 protein: CASSQAGQLNTEAFF
CDR3 DNA: TGCGCCAGCAGCCAGGCTGGACAGTTGAACACTGAAGCTTTCTTT

D gene: .
V gene: TRBV5-1
J gene: TRBJ1-5
clone size: .
CDR3 protein: CASSLEGASNQPQHF
CDR3 DNA: TGCGCCAGCAGCTTGGAAGGGGCCAGCAATCAGCCCCAGCATTTT

D gene: .
V gene: TRBV10-3
J gene: TRBJ1-1
clone size: .
CDR3 protein: CATRTEQGNTEAFF
CDR3 DNA: TGTGCCACACGGACGGAGCAGGGGAACACTGAAGCTTTCTTT

D gene: .
V gene: TRBV12-3/TRBV12-4
J gene: TRBJ2-2
clone size: .
CDR3 protein: CASSFPGGELFF
CDR3 DNA: TGTGCCAGCAGTTTTCCGGGCGGGGAGCTGTTTTTT

D gene: .
V gene: TRBV5-6
J gene: TRBJ2-7
clone size: .
CDR3 protein: CASSPGTPSVKEQYF
CDR3 DNA: TGTGCCAGCAGCCCCGGGACTCCCTCAGTGAAGGAGCAGTACTTC

D gene: .
V gene: TRBV3-1/TRBV3-2
J gene: TRBJ2-2
clone size: .
CDR3 protein: CASSQGSGELFF
CDR3 DNA: TGTGCCAGCAGCCAGGGGAGCGGGGAGCTGTTTTTT

D gene: .
V gene: TRBV24-1
J gene: TRBJ1-2
clone size: .
CDR3 protein: CATSDPGQLYGYTF
CDR3 DNA: TGTGCCACCAGTGACCCCGGACAGCTCTATGGCTACACCTTC

D gene: TRBD1
V gene: TRBV4-3
J gene: TRBJ1-2
clone size: .
CDR3 protein: CASSRTGGWNYGYTF
CDR3 DNA: TGCGCCAGCAGCCGGACAGGGGGCTGGAACTATGGCTACACCTTC

D gene: .
V gene: TRBV29-1
J gene: TRBJ1-2
clone size: .
CDR3 protein: CSVEQFNYGYTF
CDR3 DNA: TGCAGCGTTGAACAGTTTAACTATGGCTACACCTTC